This TCR beta chain was captured by sequencing in a study of CD8+ T cells in alopecia areata. This clone was detected only a few times. As the sequencing template, cDNA was produced by extracting RNA and reverse transcribing it. Sequencing used immunoSEQ multiplex PCR; TCRdb keeps in-frame clones, though not all of them. Of around 35,000 clones listed, approximately 58% are singletons. CDR1 and CDR2 (germline): PRHDT, FYEKMQ (reference sequence). CDR3 length: 13 amino acids. V shed 5 bases and J 6 bases; nucleotides not matched to a gene: 3. The sequence came from a human donor with alopecia areata. The V and J genes are TRBV13 and TRBJ1-2; 10 nucleotides align to TRBD1. The sequenced sample was NKG2D-high CD8+ T cells sorted from blood. Here the CDR3 DNA reads TGTGCCAGCAGCCCCGGGACAGGGGATGGCTACACCTTC. Translating it yields CASSPGTGDGYTF.